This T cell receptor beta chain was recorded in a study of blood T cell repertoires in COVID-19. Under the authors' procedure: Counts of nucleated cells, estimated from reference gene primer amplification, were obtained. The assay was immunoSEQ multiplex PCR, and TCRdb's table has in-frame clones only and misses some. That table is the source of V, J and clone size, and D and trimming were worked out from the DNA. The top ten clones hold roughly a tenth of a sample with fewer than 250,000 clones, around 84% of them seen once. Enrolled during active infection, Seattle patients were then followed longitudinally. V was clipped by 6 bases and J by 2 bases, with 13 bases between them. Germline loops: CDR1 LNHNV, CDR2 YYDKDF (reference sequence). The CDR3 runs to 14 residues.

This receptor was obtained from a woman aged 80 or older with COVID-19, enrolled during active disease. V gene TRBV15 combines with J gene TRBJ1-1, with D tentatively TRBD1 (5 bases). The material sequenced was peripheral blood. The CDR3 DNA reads TGTGCCACCAGTTTGCGACAGACCAACACTGAAGCTTTCTTT. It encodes CATSLRQTNTEAFF.